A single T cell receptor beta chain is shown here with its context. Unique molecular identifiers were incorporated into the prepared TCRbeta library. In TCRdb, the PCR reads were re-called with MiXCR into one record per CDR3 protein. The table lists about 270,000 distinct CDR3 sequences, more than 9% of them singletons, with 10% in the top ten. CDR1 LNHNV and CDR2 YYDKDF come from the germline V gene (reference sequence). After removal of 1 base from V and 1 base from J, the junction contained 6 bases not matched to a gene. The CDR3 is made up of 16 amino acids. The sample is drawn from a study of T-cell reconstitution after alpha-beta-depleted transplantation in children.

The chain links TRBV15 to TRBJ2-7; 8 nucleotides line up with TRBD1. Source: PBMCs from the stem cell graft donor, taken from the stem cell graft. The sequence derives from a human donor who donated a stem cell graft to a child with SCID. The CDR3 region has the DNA TGTGCCACCAGCAGAGGTGAGAACAGGGGGTCCTACGAGCAGTACTTC. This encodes CATSRGENRGSYEQYF. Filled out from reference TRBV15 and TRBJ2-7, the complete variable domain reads DAMVIQNPRYQVTQFGKPVTLSCSQTLNHNVMYWYQQKSSQAPKLLFHYYDKDFNNEADTPDNFQSRRPNTSFCFLDIRSPGLGDTAMYLCATSRGENRGSYEQYFGPGTRLTVT.